Listed below are T cell receptor beta chains from one sample, sequenced in a study of CD4 T cells in relation to SARS-CoV-2 and coronaviruses. The data were produced by immunoSEQ multiplex PCR, yet TCRdb's version contains in-frame clones alone and is incomplete. Of approximately 43,000 clones detected, about 80% appear once; the ten largest clones hold around 1.3%. The antigens of these receptors remain unknown. Material for sequencing was naive CD4+ T cells from PBMCs, cultured in vitro. All receptors come from an adult with COVID-19. CDR3s include the opening cysteine and the closing phenylalanine or tryptophan. A D gene is named only where the DNA matches it firmly. Rows may omit the clone size; those that give it use once, few, many or a size class.

V	size	J	D	CDR3	DNA
TRBV24-1	-	TRBJ1-2	-	CATSRLSGGYTF	TGTGCCACCAGTAGGCTCAGCGGTGGCTACACCTTC
TRBV5-1	-	TRBJ2-5	-	CASSLEGSVHRETQYF	TGCGCCAGCAGCTTGGAAGGGTCCGTACACAGGGAGACCCAGTACTTC
TRBV6-5	-	TRBJ2-1	TRBD1	CASNPDREFYNEQFF	TGTGCCAGCAACCCAGACAGGGAATTCTACAATGAGCAGTTCTTC
TRBV30	-	TRBJ1-1	-	CAWSPWRANTEAFF	TGTGCCTGGAGTCCATGGCGGGCGAACACTGAAGCTTTCTTT
TRBV29-1	-	TRBJ2-7	-	CSAHGSAEQYF	TGCAGCGCCCATGGGTCAGCCGAGCAGTACTTC
TRBV5-6	-	TRBJ1-3	-	CASSLVGSSGNTIYF	TGTGCCAGCAGCTTGGTCGGGAGCTCTGGAAACACCATATATTTT
TRBV28	-	TRBJ2-4	-	CASSLSGQSNIQYF	TGTGCCAGCAGTTTATCTGGACAGAGCAACATTCAGTACTTC
TRBV21-1	-	TRBJ2-7	-	CASSKVGVQLAREQYF	TGTGCCAGCAGCAAAGTGGGGGTACAGTTGGCTAGGGAGCAGTACTTC
TRBV9	-	TRBJ2-7	TRBD2	CASSETGTTVQYF	TGTGCCAGCAGTGAGACCGGGACTACGGTGCAGTACTTC
TRBV19	-	TRBJ1-3	-	CASSITVSGNTIYF	TGTGCCAGTAGTATTACCGTCTCTGGAAACACCATATATTTT
TRBV6-5	-	TRBJ2-7	-	CASSYSFGAVSYEQYF	TGTGCCAGCAGTTACTCTTTTGGGGCCGTCTCCTACGAGCAGTACTTC
TRBV9	-	TRBJ2-3	-	CASKGRASTDTQYF	TGTGCCAGCAAGGGTAGGGCTAGCACAGATACGCAGTATTTT
TRBV6-1	-	TRBJ1-5	TRBD1	CASSELYTGGNQPQHF	TGTGCCAGCAGTGAACTGTATACAGGGGGCAATCAGCCCCAGCATTTT
TRBV10-3	-	TRBJ2-5	-	CAIGRQETQYF	TGTGCCATCGGCAGACAAGAGACCCAGTACTTC
TRBV27	once	TRBJ2-1	TRBD2	CASSIGTSGTYNEQFF	TGTGCCAGCAGTATTGGAACTAGCGGGACGTACAATGAGCAGTTCTTC
TRBV7-3	-	TRBJ2-5	TRBD2	CASSTTAGVEETQYF	TGTGCCAGCAGTACGACAGCGGGAGTCGAGGAGACCCAGTACTTC
TRBV27	-	TRBJ2-7	TRBD2	CASSARTSGKSEQYF	TGTGCCAGCAGTGCTCGGACTAGCGGGAAATCCGAGCAGTACTTC
TRBV2	-	TRBJ2-7	TRBD1	CASSARLVQGLEQYF	TGTGCCAGCAGTGCCCGATTGGTACAGGGGCTCGAGCAGTACTTC
TRBV5-1	-	TRBJ2-2	-	CASSLAGGNTGELFF	TGCGCCAGCAGCTTGGCCGGGGGGAACACCGGGGAGCTGTTTTTT
TRBV7-6	-	TRBJ2-3	TRBD2	CASSLVRPTSGSDTQYF	TGTGCCAGCAGCTTAGTCCGGCCCACTAGCGGGAGTGATACGCAGTATTTT
TRBV5-1	-	TRBJ2-1	-	CASSSIGRDSYNEQFF	TGCGCCAGCAGCTCAATCGGGCGAGATTCCTACAATGAGCAGTTCTTC
TRBV7-9	-	TRBJ1-1	-	CASSSGSLNTEAFF	TGTGCCAGCAGTTCAGGGAGCTTGAACACTGAAGCTTTCTTT